The 8 T cell receptor beta chains presented below share a single source sample, sequenced in a study of shared T cell receptors in the human thymus. Some clones are missing from TCRdb's copy, which holds only in-frame ones; the method was immunoSEQ multiplex PCR. The sample consists of hundreds of thousands of clones, around 78% of them appearing once. These sequences were also reported in another study, on human thymus T cells.

Specimen: thymocytes. These TCRs come from a boy in the first two years of life with a congenital heart defect.

The rearrangement uses TRBV25-1 and TRBJ1-2; 8 bases are a match to TRBD1. J lost 3 bases, V lost 3 bases, and 6 bases had no gene match. The CDR3 sequence is 15 residues long. The germline V gene encodes CDR1 MGHDK and CDR2 SYGVNS. CDR3 in amino acids: CASSETGALYYGYTF. CDR3 DNA sequence: TGTGCCAGCAGTGAGACAGGGGCCCTCTACTATGGCTACACCTTC.

The chain couples TRBV2 to TRBJ2-1; tentative D call: TRBD2 (6 bases). The germline gives CDR1 SNHLY, CDR2 FYNNEI. There are 16 residues in the CDR3. V lost 6 bases to trimming and J lost 0 bases, with 15 bases between them. CDR3 loop: CASRGRLTSSYNEQFF. The CDR3 DNA sequence: TGTGCCAGCAGAGGCCGACTGACTAGCTCCTACAATGAGCAGTTCTTC.

The genes are TRBV9 and TRBJ2-7; TRBD1 aligns across 10 bases. This CDR3 has 17 amino acids. Looked up from germline, CDR1 is SGDLS and CDR2 is YYNGEE. After removal of 4 bases from V and 0 bases from J, the junction contained 10 bases not matched to a gene. The CDR3 DNA reads as TGTGCCAGCAGCTCAAGGGGGGACAGGGGTTACTCCTACGAGCAGTACTTC. Protein: CASSSRGDRGYSYEQYF.

The chain couples TRBV27 to TRBJ2-3, with TRBD2 identical over 7 bases. The V and J ends lost 5 bases and 8 bases, in that order; junction bases with no gene match: 7. The CDR3 runs 13 residues. The germline gives CDR1 MNHEY, CDR2 SMNVEV (reference sequence). CDR3 sequence: CASSPPGLPTQYF. CDR3 in DNA: TGTGCCAGCAGTCCTCCGGGACTACCTACGCAGTATTTT.

This chain connects TRBV9 to TRBJ2-1; 12 bases map to TRBD2. Germline V gene sequence: CDR1 SGDLS, CDR2 YYNGEE. Losses at the gene ends were 0 bases for V and 6 bases for J; bases not matched to a gene: 10. The CDR3 loop spans 18 amino acids. The DNA for the CDR3 is TGTGCCAGCAGCGTAGCCCGGACTAGCGGGGCCGCTCCCAATGAGCAGTTCTTC. This codes for CASSVARTSGAAPNEQFF. Based on the CDR3 plus reference TRBV9 and TRBJ2-1, the full variable domain is DSGVTQTPKHLITATGQRVTLRCSPRSGDLSVYWYQQSLDQGLQFLIQYYNGEERAKGNILERFSAQQFPDLHSELNLSSLELGDSALYFCASSVARTSGAAPNEQFFGPGTRLTVL.

This clone was found once. The chain couples TRBV7-6 to TRBJ2-3; 9 bases map to TRBD1. This CDR3 region has 15 residues. With 5 bases clipped from V and 5 bases from J, the junction kept 8 bases outside the gene matches. Germline loops: CDR1 SGHVS, CDR2 FNYEAQ. For the CDR3, the DNA is TGTGCCAGCAGCCACCGGGACAGGGAGGGAGATACGCAGTATTTT. This gives the protein CASSHRDREGDTQYF.

The chain recombines TRBV29-1 with TRBJ2-1; 11 bases are shared with TRBD2. V trimming: 1 base; J trimming: 4 bases; junction bases outside the gene matches: 6. This CDR3 region has 16 residues. Germline V gives CDR1 SQVTM, CDR2 ANQGSEA. The chain's CDR3 is CSVEGSGTSGYNEQFF. In nucleotides, the CDR3 is TGCAGCGTTGAAGGCTCCGGGACTAGCGGATACAATGAGCAGTTCTTC.

The chain carries TRBV6-1 and TRBJ1-4; the match to TRBD1 covers 7 bases. V lost 7 bases, J lost 3 bases, and 5 bases stayed unmatched. Germline V gives CDR1 MNHNS, CDR2 SASEGT. The CDR3 runs to 14 residues. CDR3 protein: CASMRQGPNEKLFF. The CDR3 nucleotides read TGTGCCAGCATGCGACAGGGACCTAATGAAAAACTGTTTTTT.